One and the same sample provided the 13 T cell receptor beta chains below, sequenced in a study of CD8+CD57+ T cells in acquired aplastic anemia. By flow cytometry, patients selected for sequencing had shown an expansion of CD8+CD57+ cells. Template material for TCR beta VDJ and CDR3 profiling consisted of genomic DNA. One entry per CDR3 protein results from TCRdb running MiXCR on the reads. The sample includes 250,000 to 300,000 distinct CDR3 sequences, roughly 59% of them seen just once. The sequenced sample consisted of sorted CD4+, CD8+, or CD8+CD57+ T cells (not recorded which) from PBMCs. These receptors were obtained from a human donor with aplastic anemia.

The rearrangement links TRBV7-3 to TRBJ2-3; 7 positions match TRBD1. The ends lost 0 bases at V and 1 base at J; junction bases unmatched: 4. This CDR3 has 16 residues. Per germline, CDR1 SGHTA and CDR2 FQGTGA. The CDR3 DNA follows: TGTGCCAGCAGCTTAACGACAGGACAGGGCACAGATACGCAGTATTTT. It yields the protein CASSLTTGQGTDTQYF.

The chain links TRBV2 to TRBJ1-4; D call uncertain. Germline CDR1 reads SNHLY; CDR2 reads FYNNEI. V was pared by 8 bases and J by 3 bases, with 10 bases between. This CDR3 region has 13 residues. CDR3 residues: CASGRWANEKLFF. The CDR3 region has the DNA TGTGCCAGCGGAAGGTGGGCTAATGAAAAACTGTTTTTT.

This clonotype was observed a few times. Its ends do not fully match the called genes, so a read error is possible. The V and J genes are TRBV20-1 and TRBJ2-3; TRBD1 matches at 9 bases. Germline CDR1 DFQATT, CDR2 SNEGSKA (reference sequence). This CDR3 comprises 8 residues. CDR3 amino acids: CSAPGQGF. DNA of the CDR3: TGCAGTGCTCCGGGACAGGGATTT.

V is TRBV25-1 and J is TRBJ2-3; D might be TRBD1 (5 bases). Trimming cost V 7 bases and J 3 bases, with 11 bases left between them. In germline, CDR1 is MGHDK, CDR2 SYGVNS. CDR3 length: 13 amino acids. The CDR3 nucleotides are TGTGCCAGCACCAGGGTGGGGACAGATACGCAGTATTTT. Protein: CASTRVGTDTQYF.

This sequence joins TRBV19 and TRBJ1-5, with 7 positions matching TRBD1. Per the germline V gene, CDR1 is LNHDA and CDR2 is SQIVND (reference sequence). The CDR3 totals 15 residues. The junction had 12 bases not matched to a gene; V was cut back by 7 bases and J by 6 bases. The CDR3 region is CASMETGRGSQPQHF. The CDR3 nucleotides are TGTGCCAGTATGGAGACAGGGAGGGGGAGTCAGCCCCAGCATTTT.

The CDR3 spells CSARSISGAPSDEQFF. In nucleotides, the CDR3 is TGCAGTGCTAGAAGTATTAGCGGGGCCCCAAGCGATGAGCAGTTCTTC. This chain links TRBV20-1 with TRBJ2-1, with 8 nucleotides matching TRBD2. The junction had 14 bases not matched to a gene; V was cut back by 2 bases and J by 8 bases. CDR3 length: 16 residues. Looked up from germline, CDR1 is DFQATT and CDR2 is SNEGSKA (reference sequence).

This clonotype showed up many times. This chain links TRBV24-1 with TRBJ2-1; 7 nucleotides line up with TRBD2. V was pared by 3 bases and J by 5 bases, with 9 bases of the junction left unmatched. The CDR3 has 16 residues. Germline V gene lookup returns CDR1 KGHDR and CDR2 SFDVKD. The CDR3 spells CATSDPGTMGHNEQFF. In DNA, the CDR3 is TGTGCCACCAGTGATCCCGGGACTATGGGCCACAATGAGCAGTTCTTC.

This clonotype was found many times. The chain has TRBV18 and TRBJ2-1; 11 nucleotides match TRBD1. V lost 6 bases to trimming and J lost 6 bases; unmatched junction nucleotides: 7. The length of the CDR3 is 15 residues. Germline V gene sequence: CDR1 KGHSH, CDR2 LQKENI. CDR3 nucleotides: TGTGCCAGCTCTCTCGGACAGGGGGCAGCCAATGAGCAGTTCTTC. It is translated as CASSLGQGAANEQFF.

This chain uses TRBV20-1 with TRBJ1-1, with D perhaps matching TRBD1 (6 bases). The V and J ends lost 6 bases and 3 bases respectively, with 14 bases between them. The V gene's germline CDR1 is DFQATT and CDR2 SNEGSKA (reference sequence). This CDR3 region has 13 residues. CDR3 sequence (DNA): TGCAGTGCCCGGACAGACATGGACACTGAAGCTTTCTTT. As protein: CSARTDMDTEAFF.

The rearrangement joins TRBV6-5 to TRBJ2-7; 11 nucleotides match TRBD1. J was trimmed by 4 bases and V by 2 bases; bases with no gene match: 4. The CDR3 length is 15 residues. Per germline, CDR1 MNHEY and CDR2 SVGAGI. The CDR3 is CASSYGTGGRYEQYF. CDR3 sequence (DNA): TGTGCCAGCAGTTACGGGACAGGGGGGAGGTACGAGCAGTACTTC.

The CDR3 region has the DNA TGTGCCAGCAGCTCCGGGACTAGAACCTACGAGCAGTACTTC. Translating it yields CASSSGTRTYEQYF. The gene calls are TRBV13 and TRBJ2-7; TRBD2 agrees at 8 bases. From germline, CDR1 is PRHDT and CDR2 FYEKMQ (reference sequence). Losses at the gene ends were 4 bases for V and 2 bases for J; bases not matched to a gene: 4. The CDR3 contains 14 residues. Full variable domain (remainder filled in from reference TRBV13 and TRBJ2-7): AAGVIQSPRHLIKEKRETATLKCYPIPRHDTVYWYQQGPGQDPQFLISFYEKMQSDKGSIPDRFSAQQFSDYHSELNMSSLELGDSALYFCASSSGTRTYEQYFGPGTRLTVT.

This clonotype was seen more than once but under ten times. CDR3 loop: CAAGTAKDYEQYF. The DNA of the CDR3 is TGTGCCGCTGGGACAGCAAAGGACTACGAGCAGTACTTC. The rearrangement uses TRBV19 and TRBJ2-7, with 7 bases lining up with TRBD1. The CDR3 consists of 13 residues. Losses at the gene ends were 11 bases for V and 3 bases for J; bases not matched to a gene: 10. CDR1 is LNHDA and CDR2 is SQIVND in the germline V gene (reference sequence).

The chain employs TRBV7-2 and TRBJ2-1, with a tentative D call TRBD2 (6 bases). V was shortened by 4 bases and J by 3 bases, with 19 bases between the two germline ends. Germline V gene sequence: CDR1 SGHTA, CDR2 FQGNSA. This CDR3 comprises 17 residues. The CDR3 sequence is CASSSSPLANGYNEQFF. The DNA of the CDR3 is TGTGCCAGCAGCTCGTCACCTCTAGCGAATGGCTACAATGAGCAGTTCTTC.